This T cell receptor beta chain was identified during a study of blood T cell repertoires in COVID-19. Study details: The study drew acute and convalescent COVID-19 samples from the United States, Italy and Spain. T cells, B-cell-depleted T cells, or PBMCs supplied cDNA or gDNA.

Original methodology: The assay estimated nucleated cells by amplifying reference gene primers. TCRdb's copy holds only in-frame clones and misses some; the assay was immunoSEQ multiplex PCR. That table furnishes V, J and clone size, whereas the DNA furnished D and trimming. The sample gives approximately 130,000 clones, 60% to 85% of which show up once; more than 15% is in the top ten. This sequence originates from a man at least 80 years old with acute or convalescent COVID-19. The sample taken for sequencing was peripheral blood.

The CDR3 DNA is TGTGCCAGCAGCCCAAGCGTATACGAGACCCAGTACTTC. Protein: CASSPSVYETQYF. The chain combines TRBV7-2 with TRBJ2-5; D is ambiguous. Trimming took off 5 bases at V and 5 bases at J, with 12 bases between the two ends. Germline lookup yields CDR1 SGHTA and CDR2 FQGNSA. The CDR3 sequence is 13 residues long.